Following are 10 T cell receptor beta chains from one sample sequenced in a study of CD8 T cells in Susac syndrome. An input of roughly 0.5 to 1 ug of RNA was subjected to reverse transcription using random hexamers. TCRdb reprocessed the immunoSEQ multiplex PCR reads via MiXCR and lists one record per CDR3 protein. The sample records 150,000 or so distinct CDR3 sequences, roughly 93% being singletons. Specimen: CD4+ T cells from PBMCs. Source of these receptors: a human donor in good health.

This rearrangement joins TRBV29-1 to TRBJ2-7, with D perhaps given as TRBD1 or TRBD2 (5 bases each). The CDR3 contains 14 residues. Trimming stripped 7 bases from V and 2 bases from J, with 18 bases between. CDR1 SQVTM and CDR2 ANQGSEA come from the germline V gene. The CDR3 DNA reads TGCAGCGCCCAGAGAGGGGATGGGACCTACGAGCAGTACTTC. Encoded protein: CSAQRGDGTYEQYF.

The chain employs TRBV12-3 or TRBV12-4 and TRBJ2-1; unclear D gene. The CDR3 is made up of 11 amino acids. Trimming removed 4 bases from V and 8 bases from J, with 6 bases in between. The CDR3 here is CASSYMDEQFF. DNA of the CDR3: TGTGCCAGCAGTTACATGGATGAGCAGTTCTTC.

The genes are TRBV28 and TRBJ1-1, with D hard to call. The ends were cut back, 4 bases at V and 3 bases at J, with 9 bases in the middle. CDR3 length: 13 residues. CDR1 is MDHEN and CDR2 is SYDVKM in the germline V gene. CDR3 sequence reads: CASSSHGDTEAFF. DNA for the CDR3: TGTGCCAGCAGTTCCCACGGGGACACTGAAGCTTTCTTT.

V usage is TRBV18 and J usage is TRBJ2-3; D gene ambiguous. CDR1 KGHSH and CDR2 LQKENI come from the germline V gene. This CDR3 region has 14 residues. The V end lost 1 base, the J end lost 2 bases, and 7 bases lay between the germline ends. The chain's CDR3 is CASSPRAITDTQYF. The CDR3, as DNA: TGTGCCAGCTCACCACGGGCCATCACAGATACGCAGTATTTT.

V gene TRBV18 combines with J gene TRBJ2-7; 7 bases map to TRBD1. From germline, CDR1 is KGHSH and CDR2 LQKENI. This CDR3 is 15 amino acids long. V lost 2 bases and J lost 4; bases outside the gene matches: 8. CDR3 nucleotide sequence: TGTGCCAGCTCACCATACACAGGGGAGCTATACGAGCAGTACTTC. Translated: CASSPYTGELYEQYF.

The chain couples TRBV20-1 to TRBJ2-3; tentatively, D is TRBD1 (5 bases). The V end lost 0 bases, the J end lost 4 bases, and 11 bases lay between the germline ends. There are 14 residues in the CDR3. Germline assignment: CDR1 DFQATT and CDR2 SNEGSKA (reference sequence). CDR3 residues: CSARDPRGPDTQYF. The CDR3, as DNA: TGCAGTGCTAGAGATCCAAGGGGCCCAGATACGCAGTATTTT.

The gene calls are TRBV4-1 and TRBJ2-5; D possibly corresponds to TRBD1 (6 bases). Trimming removed 3 bases at V and 3 bases at J, with 11 bases between. Germline CDR1 reads MGHRA; CDR2 reads YSYEKL. There are 14 residues in the CDR3. The CDR3 spells CASSQGYREETQYF. Written as DNA, the CDR3 is TGCGCCAGCAGCCAGGGGTACAGGGAAGAGACCCAGTACTTC.

The rearrangement joins TRBV12-3 or TRBV12-4 to TRBJ2-7; D is ambiguous. The CDR3 contains 12 residues. V gave up 4 bases and J gave up 5 bases, with 9 bases separating them. The CDR3 region is CASSSYPDEQYF. The DNA for the CDR3 is TGTGCCAGCAGTTCCTACCCGGACGAGCAGTACTTC.

This clonotype was observed once. This chain uses TRBV29-1 with TRBJ1-2; tentative D call: TRBD1 (5 bases). Looked up from germline, CDR1 is SQVTM and CDR2 is ANQGSEA. V shed 7 bases and J shed 0 bases, with 12 bases lying between them. CDR3 size: 13 residues. CDR3 in DNA: TGCAGCGGCGAGAGAGGGGCTAACTATGGCTACACCTTC. Amino acid sequence: CSGERGANYGYTF.

The V and J genes are TRBV29-1 and TRBJ2-2, with D possibly matching TRBD1 (5 bases). From germline, CDR1 is SQVTM and CDR2 ANQGSEA. This CDR3 has 14 residues. V was shortened by 7 bases and J by 1 base, with 13 bases between the two germline ends. The CDR3 sequence is CSASTDRNTGELFF. The CDR3 DNA reads TGCAGCGCTTCCACCGACAGGAACACCGGGGAGCTGTTTTTT.